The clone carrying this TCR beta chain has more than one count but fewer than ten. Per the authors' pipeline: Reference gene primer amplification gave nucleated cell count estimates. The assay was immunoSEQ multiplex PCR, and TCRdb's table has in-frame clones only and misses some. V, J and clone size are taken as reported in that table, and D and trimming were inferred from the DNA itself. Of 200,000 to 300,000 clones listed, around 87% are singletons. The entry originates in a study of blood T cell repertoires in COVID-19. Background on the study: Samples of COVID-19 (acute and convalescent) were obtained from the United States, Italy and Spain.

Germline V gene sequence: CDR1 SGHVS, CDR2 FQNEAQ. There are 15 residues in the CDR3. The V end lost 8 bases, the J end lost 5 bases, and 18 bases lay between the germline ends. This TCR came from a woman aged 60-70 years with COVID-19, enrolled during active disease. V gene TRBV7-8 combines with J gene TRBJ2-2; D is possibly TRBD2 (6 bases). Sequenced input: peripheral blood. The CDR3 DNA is TGTGCCAGCCGGACCGGTCGGGAGCTGACCGGGGAGCTGTTTTTT. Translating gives CASRTGRELTGELFF.